These 13 T cell receptor beta chains were all obtained from the same sample, sequenced in a study of vaccination effects on CD4 cells after COVID-19. Profiled with immunoSEQ multiplex PCR; TCRdb holds only in-frame clones, not every one. The sample records roughly 25,000 clones, roughly 76% being singletons. Pools of viral peptides were used by the ViraFEST assay to expand antigen-specific CD4+ T cells ahead of sequencing. Subsequent to roughly 10 days of culture, CD4+ T cells were isolated. Among the vaccine recipients, none had a prior SARS-CoV-2 infection, and nucleocapsid antibodies were negative. Their cognate antigens are unknown. Material: CD4+ T cells from PBMCs cultured with SARS-CoV-2 spike peptides, obtained before COVID-19 vaccination. These receptors came from a human donor who received a COVID-19 vaccine.

The V and J genes are TRBV11-2 and TRBJ2-7, with 8 bases lining up with TRBD1. CDR1 is SGHAT, CDR2 FQNNGV, per germline. The V and J ends lost 5 bases and 3 bases, in that order; junction bases with no gene match: 9. This CDR3 is built from 15 residues. The CDR3 loop is CASSPIQGVVYEQYF. DNA of the CDR3: TGTGCCAGCAGCCCCATACAGGGGGTTGTCTACGAGCAGTACTTC.

The chain combines TRBV18 with TRBJ2-7; D remains ambiguous. V lost 0 bases and J lost 6, with 15 bases in between. In germline, CDR1 is KGHSH, CDR2 LQKENI. The CDR3 has 15 amino acids. In nucleotides, the CDR3 is TGTGCCAGCTCACCACCGATGACCCCCGACGGCGAGCAGTACTTC. Translation: CASSPPMTPDGEQYF.

The rearrangement links TRBV12-5 to TRBJ2-3; D remains ambiguous. The CDR3 is 14 residues long. V was trimmed by 8 bases and J by 0 bases, leaving 12 bases between them. From germline, CDR1 is LGHNT and CDR2 FRNRAP. CDR3 nucleotides: TGTGCTAGTCGCGCGGTTACTAGCACAGATACGCAGTATTTT. It specifies CASRAVTSTDTQYF.

V gene TRBV29-1 combines with J gene TRBJ1-1, with D perhaps matching TRBD1 (6 bases). CDR3 size: 13 residues. Germline CDR1 SQVTM, CDR2 ANQGSEA. Trimming left V 8 bases short and J 5 bases short, with 18 bases between. CDR3 in DNA: TGCAGCACCCGAACAGGGTCCGTAACTGAAGCTTTCTTT. As protein: CSTRTGSVTEAFF.

A few counts support this clone. The chain is built from TRBV27 and TRBJ1-1; 8 nucleotides line up with TRBD1. V lost 5 bases and J lost 2; bases outside the gene matches: 13. The germline CDR1 and CDR2 sequences are MNHEY and SMNVEV (reference sequence). The CDR3 extends over 17 amino acids. The CDR3 nucleotides are TGTGCCAGCAGTACTCGACAGGGGCAATATACCAACACTGAAGCTTTCTTT. Protein product: CASSTRQGQYTNTEAFF.

This clone showed up just a few times. The chain joins TRBV7-9 to TRBJ2-7, with 7 bases fitting TRBD2. Germline CDR1 and CDR2: SEHNR and FQNEAQ (reference sequence). V lost 1 base to trimming and J lost 0 bases; unmatched junction nucleotides: 6. This CDR3 is 16 amino acids long. The CDR3 reads CASSLGRGYSSYEQYF. CDR3 bases: TGTGCCAGCAGCTTAGGGCGGGGGTATAGCTCCTACGAGCAGTACTTC.

As concerns this clone: An end of the junction differs from the germline gene, which may be a read error. The gene calls are TRBV30 and TRBJ1-4; the D is unclear. The CDR3 has 12 amino acids. Germline V lookup: CDR1 GTSNPN, CDR2 SVGIG (reference sequence). The CDR3 DNA reads as TGTGCCTGGAGTGTACCACAGCGGGCTACGGTTTTT. This encodes CAWSVPQRATVF.

This rearrangement joins TRBV5-1 to TRBJ2-2; D is uncertain. The CDR3 length is 14 residues. Per the germline V gene, CDR1 is SGHRS and CDR2 is YFSETQ. V lost 5 bases, J lost 5 bases, and 13 bases lay in between. The CDR3 sequence: CASRWSERTGELFF. The CDR3, as DNA: TGCGCCAGCAGGTGGTCGGAGCGAACCGGGGAGCTGTTTTTT.

The chain recombines TRBV9 with TRBJ1-1; D ambiguous. The CDR3 sequence is 11 residues long. Trimming removed 0 bases from V and 11 bases from J, with 8 bases in between. Germline V gene data show CDR1 as SGDLS and CDR2 as YYNGEE. CDR3 sequence: CASSVDEGAFF. CDR3 in DNA: TGTGCCAGCAGCGTAGATGAGGGTGCTTTCTTT. The complete variable domain, with remaining parts taken from reference TRBV9 and TRBJ1-1, reads DSGVTQTPKHLITATGQRVTLRCSPRSGDLSVYWYQQSLDQGLQFLIQYYNGEERAKGNILERFSAQQFPDLHSELNLSSLELGDSALYFCASSVDEGAFFGQGTRLTVV.

This clone was seen more than once but under ten times. The chain links TRBV10-3 to TRBJ1-1; D possibly corresponds to TRBD1 (5 bases). CDR3 size: 15 residues. Trimming took 4 bases from V and 4 from J, leaving 16 bases between them. The germline gives CDR1 ENHRY, CDR2 SYGVKD. In DNA, the CDR3 is TGTGCCATCAGTGCCGAGGAGTTCGGGGGCACTGAAGCTTTCTTT. It specifies CAISAEEFGGTEAFF.

This chain uses TRBV27 with TRBJ1-3; TRBD1 agrees at 8 bases. Germline CDR1 and CDR2: MNHEY and SMNVEV (reference sequence). The CDR3 has 15 amino acids. V shed 5 bases and J 1 base; nucleotides not matched to a gene: 4. CDR3 DNA sequence: TGTGCCAGCAGTCGCGACAGGGGATCTGGAAACACCATATATTTT. Amino acid sequence: CASSRDRGSGNTIYF.

The rearrangement links TRBV7-9 to TRBJ2-1; the match to TRBD1 covers 7 bases. V lost 5 bases and J lost 2; bases outside the gene matches: 6. Germline loops: CDR1 SEHNR, CDR2 FQNEAQ (reference sequence). CDR3 length: 15 amino acids. The CDR3 DNA follows: TGTGCCAGCAGCACGGGACAGTCAGCCTACAATGAGCAGTTCTTC. Protein sequence: CASSTGQSAYNEQFF.

This clone has just a few counts. J is TRBJ1-2 and V is TRBV25-1; possibly TRBD1 for D (6 bases). CDR3 length: 15 residues. Trimming took 1 base from V and 7 from J, leaving 16 bases between them. Germline values: CDR1 MGHDK, CDR2 SYGVNS. For the CDR3, the DNA is TGTGCCAGCAGTGAATGGGATGACAGGCCTGCTGGCTACACCTTC. It encodes CASSEWDDRPAGYTF.